Listed below are T cell receptor beta chains from one sample, sequenced in a study of cytomegalovirus exposure and HLA in healthy donors. The assay was immunoSEQ multiplex PCR, and TCRdb's table has in-frame clones only and misses some. There are 200,000 or so clones in the sample; approximately 84% occur only once, and around 3.9% lies in the top ten. Sequencing was done on a sample of PBMCs. The receptors originated from a man in his fifties or sixties in good health and CMV-seronegative. The CDR3 runs from the conserved cysteine through the conserved F or W. The order of the fields is J gene, clone size, D gene, V gene, CDR3 DNA, CDR3 protein. D genes are given only for firm matches. Clone size appears in some rows only: once, few, many, or a class for an expanded clone.

TRBJ2-7 | - | - | TRBV10-1 | TGCGCCAGCAGCGGATTTGGGCAGTATTCAACCTACGAGCAGTACTTC | CASSGFGQYSTYEQYF
TRBJ1-5 | - | - | TRBV18 | TGTGCCAGCTCACCAGACGGAGGAAATCAGCCCCAGCATTTT | CASSPDGGNQPQHF
TRBJ1-5 | once | - | TRBV4-2 | TGTGCCAGCAGCCAAGAGAGGGGGAGCAATCAGCCCCAGCATTTT | CASSQERGSNQPQHF
TRBJ1-3 | - | - | TRBV7-2 | TGTGCCAGCAGCTTCGGGGGGCTGGGAAACACCATATATTTT | CASSFGGLGNTIYF
TRBJ1-3 | - | TRBD1 | TRBV11-1 | TGTGCCAGCAGCTTTCCCGAAACGGTTCCAGGGGGTCGGGGAAACACCATATATTTT | CASSFPETVPGGRGNTIYF
TRBJ2-7 | - | - | TRBV9 | TGTGCCAGCAGCCCGCCAGGGTTAGGCCACGAGCAGTACTTC | CASSPPGLGHEQYF
TRBJ2-7 | - | - | TRBV10-3 | TGTGCCAGCCGCCAGGAGGTAAAGAGTGGCGAGCAGTACTTC | CASRQEVKSGEQYF
TRBJ2-2 | - | - | TRBV5-1 | TGCGCCAGCAGCTCCAAACAGAGTAACACCGGGGAGCTGTTTTTT | CASSSKQSNTGELFF
TRBJ2-1 | - | TRBD1 | TRBV4-3 | TGCGCCAGCAGCCCCGACAGGGAATTATACAATGAGCAGTTCTTC | CASSPDRELYNEQFF
TRBJ2-1 | - | TRBD2 | TRBV6-5 | TGTGCCAGCAGTTACACGGGACTAGCCAATGAGCAGTTCTTC | CASSYTGLANEQFF
TRBJ1-1 | - | TRBD1 | TRBV13 | TGTGCCAGCAGCGGCCTACAGGGGAGCACTGAAGCTTTCTTT | CASSGLQGSTEAFF
TRBJ1-1 | once | - | TRBV5-1 | TGCGCCAGCAGCTCCTCAGGGCTGAACACTGAAGCTTTCTTT | CASSSSGLNTEAFF
TRBJ2-2 | - | - | TRBV15 | TGTGCCACCAGCAGAGATCCAACAGGCACCGGGGAGCTGTTTTTT | CATSRDPTGTGELFF
TRBJ2-7 | - | TRBD1 | TRBV4-3 | TGCGCCAGCAGCCAATCGCGGACAGGGTTCGAGCAGTACTTC | CASSQSRTGFEQYF
TRBJ2-2 | - | - | TRBV5-6 | TGTGCCAGCAGCCTAGGTTACGTGACCGGGGAGCTGTTTTTT | CASSLGYVTGELFF
TRBJ2-3 | - | - | TRBV6-1 | TGTGCCAGCAGTCGTCTAGGGGGAACAGATACGCAGTATTTT | CASSRLGGTDTQYF
TRBJ1-5 | - | - | TRBV18 | TGTGCCAGCTCATTTACGAGTACGGGGGGGAATAGCAATCAGCCCCAGCATTTT | CASSFTSTGGNSNQPQHF
TRBJ1-2 | - | TRBD1 | TRBV30 | TGTGCCTGGACAGGGGGTTTGGGCTACACCTTC | CAWTGGLGYTF
TRBJ1-1 | - | TRBD1 | TRBV10-3 | TGTGCCATCAGACCCGGGACAGCCAATGGCGCTGAAGCTTTCTTT | CAIRPGTANGAEAFF
TRBJ1-2 | - | TRBD1 | TRBV18 | TGTGCCAGCTCACCACTCCCGACAGGGGCGTATGGCTACACCTTC | CASSPLPTGAYGYTF
TRBJ2-6 | - | - | TRBV5-6 | TGTGCCAGCAGCTTTGGCCCTCTTTCTGGGGCCAACGTCCTGACTTTC | CASSFGPLSGANVLTF
TRBJ1-2 | - | - | TRBV6-5 | TGTGCCAGCACTTGGGACGGACTAAACTATGGCTACACCTTC | CASTWDGLNYGYTF
TRBJ1-1 | - | - | TRBV10-3 | TGTGCCATCAGTGAATTCGGGAGTCGGATTGAAGCTTTCTTT | CAISEFGSRIEAFF
TRBJ1-5 | - | - | TRBV10-3 | TGTGCCATCCGTCCCAGGGTCAATCAGCCCCAGCATTTT | CAIRPRVNQPQHF
TRBJ1-2 | few | TRBD1 | TRBV6-1 | TGTGCCAGCGGGACAGACTTAGGTTATGGCTACACCTTC | CASGTDLGYGYTF
TRBJ1-4 | - | - | TRBV11-2 | TGTGCCAGCAACGAATTCGGCAGAAGGGGATTGGAAGAAAAACTGTTTTTT | CASNEFGRRGLEEKLFF
TRBJ2-5 | - | TRBD2 | TRBV6-1 | TGTGCCAGTTCACCTGACGTCCCGGGAGGCGAGACCCAGTACTTC | CASSPDVPGGETQYF
TRBJ2-3 | - | - | TRBV5-1 | TGCGCCAGCAGCTTGGCGGGGTTTGGGAATACGCAGTATTTT | CASSLAGFGNTQYF
TRBJ2-7 | - | TRBD1 | TRBV7-9 | TGTTCCAGCAGCTTACGAGAAGGACAGGGGATGATCGTCGAGCAGTACTTC | CSSSLREGQGMIVEQYF
TRBJ1-6 | - | - | TRBV2 | TGTGCCAGCAGTGGCCGCGGAGGCGAGAATTCACCCCTCCACTTT | CASSGRGGENSPLHF
TRBJ2-7 | - | - | TRBV27 | TGTGCCAGCATCCCCCAGGGCCACGAGCAGTACTTC | CASIPQGHEQYF
TRBJ2-5 | - | TRBD2 | TRBV5-1 | TGCGCCAGCAGCAATCCTAGCGGGTTCCGCCAAGAGACCCAGTACTTC | CASSNPSGFRQETQYF
TRBJ1-4 | - | - | TRBV18 | TGTGCCAGCTCACCAACAGACGGCAGGGGAAAGGAAAAACTGTTTTTT | CASSPTDGRGKEKLFF